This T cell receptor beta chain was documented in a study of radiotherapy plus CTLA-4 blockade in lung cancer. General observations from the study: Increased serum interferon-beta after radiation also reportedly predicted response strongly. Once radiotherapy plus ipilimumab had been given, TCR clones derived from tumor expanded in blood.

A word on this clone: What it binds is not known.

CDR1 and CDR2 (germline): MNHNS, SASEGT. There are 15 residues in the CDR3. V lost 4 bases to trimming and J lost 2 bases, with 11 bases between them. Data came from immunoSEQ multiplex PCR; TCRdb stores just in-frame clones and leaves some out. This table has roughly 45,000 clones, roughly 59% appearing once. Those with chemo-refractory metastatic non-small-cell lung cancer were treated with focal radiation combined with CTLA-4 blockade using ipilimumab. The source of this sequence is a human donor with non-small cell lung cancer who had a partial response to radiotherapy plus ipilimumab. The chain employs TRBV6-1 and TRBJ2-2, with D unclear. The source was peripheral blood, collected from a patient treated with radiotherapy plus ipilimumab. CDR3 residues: CASSVTRKNTGELFF. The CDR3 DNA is TGTGCCAGCAGTGTAACCAGGAAAAACACCGGGGAGCTGTTTTTT.